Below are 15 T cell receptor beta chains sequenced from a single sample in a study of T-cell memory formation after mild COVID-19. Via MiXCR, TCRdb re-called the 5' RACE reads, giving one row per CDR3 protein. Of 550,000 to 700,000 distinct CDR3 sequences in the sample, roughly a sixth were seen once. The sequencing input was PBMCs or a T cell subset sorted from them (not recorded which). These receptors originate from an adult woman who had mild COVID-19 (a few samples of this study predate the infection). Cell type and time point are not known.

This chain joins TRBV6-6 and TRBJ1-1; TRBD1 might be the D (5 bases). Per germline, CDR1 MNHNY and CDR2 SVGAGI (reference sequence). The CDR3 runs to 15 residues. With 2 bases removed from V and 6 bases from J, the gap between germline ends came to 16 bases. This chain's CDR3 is CASSYPAGRGAEAFF. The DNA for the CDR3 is TGTGCCAGCAGTTACCCCGCGGGGAGGGGCGCTGAAGCTTTCTTT.

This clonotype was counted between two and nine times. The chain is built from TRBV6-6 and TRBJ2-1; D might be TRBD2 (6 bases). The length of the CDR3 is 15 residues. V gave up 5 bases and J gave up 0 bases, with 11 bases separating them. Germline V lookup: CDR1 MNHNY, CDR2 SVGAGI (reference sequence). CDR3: CASSGGTSSYNEQFF. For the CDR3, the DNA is TGTGCCAGCAGTGGCGGGACGAGCTCCTACAATGAGCAGTTCTTC.

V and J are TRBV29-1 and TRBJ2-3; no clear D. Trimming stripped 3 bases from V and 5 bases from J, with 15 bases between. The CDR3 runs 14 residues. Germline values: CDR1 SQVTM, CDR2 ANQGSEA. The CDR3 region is CSVDADKRLDTQYF. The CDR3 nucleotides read TGCAGCGTTGATGCAGATAAGCGTTTAGATACGCAGTATTTT.

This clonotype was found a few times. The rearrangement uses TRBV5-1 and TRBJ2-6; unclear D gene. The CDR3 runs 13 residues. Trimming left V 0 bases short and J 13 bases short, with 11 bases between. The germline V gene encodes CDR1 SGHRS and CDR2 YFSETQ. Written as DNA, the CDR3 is TGCGCCAGCAGCTTGGGGGATTCTAGGGTCCTGACTTTC. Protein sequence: CASSLGDSRVLTF.

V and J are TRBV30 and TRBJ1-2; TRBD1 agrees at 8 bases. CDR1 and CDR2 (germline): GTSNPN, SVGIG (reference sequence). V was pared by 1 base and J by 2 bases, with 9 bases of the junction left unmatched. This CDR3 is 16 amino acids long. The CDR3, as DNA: TGTGCCTGGAGTGAACAGGGGGTTCTAAAGAACTATGGCTACACCTTC. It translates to CAWSEQGVLKNYGYTF.

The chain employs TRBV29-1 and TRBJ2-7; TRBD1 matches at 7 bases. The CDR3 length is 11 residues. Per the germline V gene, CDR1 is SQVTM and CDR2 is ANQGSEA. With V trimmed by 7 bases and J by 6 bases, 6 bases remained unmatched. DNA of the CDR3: TGCAGCGCCCACAGGGGCGGCGAGCAGTACTTC. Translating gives CSAHRGGEQYF.

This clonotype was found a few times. The CDR3 loop is CASSHFDSLNQPQHF. The CDR3 bases are TGTGCCAGCAGTCACTTCGACAGTCTGAATCAGCCCCAGCATTTT. The chain is built from TRBV6-6 and TRBJ1-5; possibly TRBD1 for D (5 bases). V was shortened by 5 bases and J by 4 bases, with 15 bases between the two germline ends. CDR1 is MNHNY and CDR2 is SVGAGI in the germline V gene (reference sequence). The CDR3 is made up of 15 amino acids.

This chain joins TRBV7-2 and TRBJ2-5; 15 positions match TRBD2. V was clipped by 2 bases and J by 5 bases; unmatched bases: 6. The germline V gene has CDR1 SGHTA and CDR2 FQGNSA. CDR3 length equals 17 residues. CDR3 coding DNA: TGTGCCAGCAGCTTACCGGGACTAGCGGGGGGCCAGGAGACCCAGTACTTC. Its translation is CASSLPGLAGGQETQYF.

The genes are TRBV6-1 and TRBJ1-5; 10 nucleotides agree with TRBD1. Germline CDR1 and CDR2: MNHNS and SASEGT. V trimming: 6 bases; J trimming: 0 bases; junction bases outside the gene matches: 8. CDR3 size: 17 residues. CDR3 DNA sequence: TGTGCCAGCAGGGGGACAGGGGTCCCGTATAGCAATCAGCCCCAGCATTTT. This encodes CASRGTGVPYSNQPQHF.

CDR3 DNA: TGTGCCAGCAGCGTAGAAGGATCGAGGTACTCCGTTGGCTACACCTTC. As protein: CASSVEGSRYSVGYTF. The chain links TRBV9 to TRBJ1-2; D is ambiguous. Germline V gene data show CDR1 as SGDLS and CDR2 as YYNGEE. Trimming shortened V by 0 bases and J by 7 bases, and 19 bases separated the two germline ends. The CDR3 runs to 16 residues.

The DNA for the CDR3 is TGTGCCAGCAGCGCCGGACCGGGACAGGCCTACGAGCAGTACTTC. As protein: CASSAGPGQAYEQYF. This chain uses TRBV9 with TRBJ2-7; 8 bases agree with TRBD1. The CDR3 spans 15 residues. In germline, CDR1 is SGDLS, CDR2 YYNGEE. V lost 3 bases to trimming and J lost 2 bases; unmatched junction nucleotides: 7.

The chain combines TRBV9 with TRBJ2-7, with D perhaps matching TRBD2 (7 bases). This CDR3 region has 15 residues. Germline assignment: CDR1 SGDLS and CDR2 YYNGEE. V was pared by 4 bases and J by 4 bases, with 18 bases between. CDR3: CASSQSPGGEYEQYF. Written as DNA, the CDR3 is TGTGCCAGCAGCCAGTCCCCGGGGGGCGAATACGAGCAGTACTTC.

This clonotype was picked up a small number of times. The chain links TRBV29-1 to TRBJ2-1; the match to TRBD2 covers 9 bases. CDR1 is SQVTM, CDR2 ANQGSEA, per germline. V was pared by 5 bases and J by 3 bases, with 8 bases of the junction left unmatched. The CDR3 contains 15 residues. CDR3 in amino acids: CSVPREGLVYNEQFF. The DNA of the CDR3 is TGCAGCGTTCCGCGGGAGGGCCTGGTCTACAATGAGCAGTTCTTC.

The CDR3 spells CASSLVPESYEQYF. CDR3 DNA: TGCGCCAGCAGCTTGGTTCCCGAAAGCTACGAGCAGTACTTC. The J gene is TRBJ2-7, the V gene TRBV5-1; D is unresolved. Trimming removed 0 bases from V and 3 bases from J, with 10 bases in between. CDR3 length equals 14 residues. Per germline, CDR1 SGHRS and CDR2 YFSETQ.

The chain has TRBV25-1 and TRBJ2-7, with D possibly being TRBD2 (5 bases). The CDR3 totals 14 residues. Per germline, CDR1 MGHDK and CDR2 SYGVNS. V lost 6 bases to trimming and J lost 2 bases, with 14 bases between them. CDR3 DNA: TGTGCCAGCAGCGCCACGGGAAAGACCTACGAGCAGTACTTC. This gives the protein CASSATGKTYEQYF.